A single sample is the source of the 32 T cell receptor beta chains below, sequenced in a study of cytomegalovirus exposure and HLA in healthy donors. PCR employed 60 Vbeta and 13 Jbeta primers. Here immunoSEQ multiplex PCR was the method, and the copy in TCRdb shows in-frame clones only, minus some. This sample has tens of thousands of clones, with around nine tenths found just once. Sequencing was carried out using PBMCs. The receptors were gathered from a man younger than 45 in good health and CMV-seropositive.

This clone was seen a single time. The J gene is TRBJ2-2, the V gene TRBV27; a possible D gene is TRBD1 (6 bases). Germline V gene data show CDR1 as MNHEY and CDR2 as SMNVEV (reference sequence). CDR3 length equals 15 residues. The V and J ends lost 5 bases and 5 bases respectively, with 15 bases between them. The CDR3 region is CASSSTAQGTGELFF. CDR3 in DNA: TGTGCCAGCAGTAGCACCGCACAGGGAACCGGGGAGCTGTTTTTT.

The chain links TRBV5-1 to TRBJ1-1; 9 nucleotides align to TRBD1. Germline V CDR1 and CDR2: SGHRS, YFSETQ. J lost 6 bases, V lost 4 bases, and 13 bases had no gene match. The CDR3 sequence is 16 residues long. Written as DNA, the CDR3 is TGCGCCAGCAGCGACGCCCTTTTACAGGGGGCAGCTGAAGCTTTCTTT. As protein: CASSDALLQGAAEAFF.

The chain joins TRBV2 to TRBJ1-5, with a weak D call TRBD1 (5 bases). The V gene lost 4 bases and the J gene lost 0 bases, with 10 bases spanning the gap. This CDR3 has 15 residues. The germline gives CDR1 SNHLY, CDR2 FYNNEI. CDR3 sequence (DNA): TGTGCCAGCAGTGCGGGGGTGGTTAGCAATCAGCCCCAGCATTTT. It encodes CASSAGVVSNQPQHF.

This chain links TRBV5-1 with TRBJ1-1; no clear D. CDR3 length equals 13 residues. CDR1 SGHRS and CDR2 YFSETQ come from the germline V gene. V lost 0 bases to trimming and J lost 0 bases, with 3 bases between them. Here the CDR3 reads CASSLALNTEAFF. The CDR3 DNA is TGCGCCAGCAGCTTGGCTCTGAACACTGAAGCTTTCTTT. Supplemented by reference TRBV5-1 and TRBJ1-1, the full variable domain reads KAGVTQTPRYLIKTRGQQVTLSCSPISGHRSVSWYQQTPGQGLQFLFEYFSETQRNKGNFPGRFSGRQFSNSRSEMNVSTLELGDSALYLCASSLALNTEAFFGQGTRLTVV.

This clone was seen only a few times. The chain links TRBV28 to TRBJ2-7, with 9 bases aligning to TRBD1. CDR3 length: 13 amino acids. Germline V gene data show CDR1 as MDHEN and CDR2 as SYDVKM. Trimming removed 5 bases from V and 6 bases from J; junction bases left unmatched: 5. The DNA for the CDR3 is TGTGCCAGCAGTCTACAGGGGGCTCGCGAGCAGTACTTC. Translated, it gives CASSLQGAREQYF.

The rearrangement links TRBV19 to TRBJ2-7; TRBD1 aligns across 9 bases. Germline CDR1 LNHDA, CDR2 SQIVND (reference sequence). V dropped 5 bases and J dropped 2; count of bases not matched to a gene: 4. The CDR3 sequence is 14 residues long. The CDR3 loop is CASSSRDRAYEQYF. The DNA of the CDR3 is TGTGCCAGTAGTTCCCGGGACAGGGCCTACGAGCAGTACTTC. The full variable domain, completed using reference TRBV19 and TRBJ2-7, is DGGITQSPKYLFRKEGQNVTLSCEQNLNHDAMYWYRQDPGQGLRLIYYSQIVNDFQKGDIAEGYSVSREKKESFPLTVTSAQKNPTAFYLCASSSRDRAYEQYFGPGTRLTVT.

J is TRBJ1-4 and V is TRBV20-1; 8 positions match TRBD1. In germline, CDR1 is DFQATT, CDR2 SNEGSKA (reference sequence). V shed 6 bases and J 10 bases; nucleotides not matched to a gene: 4. CDR3 length: 11 amino acids. The CDR3 here is CSAPTGVKLFF. The CDR3 nucleotides read TGCAGTGCACCGACAGGGGTAAAACTGTTTTTT.

The rearrangement joins TRBV7-9 to TRBJ2-7; 9 nucleotides align to TRBD1. The ends lost 4 bases at V and 1 base at J; junction bases unmatched: 5. Germline lookup yields CDR1 SEHNR and CDR2 FQNEAQ (reference sequence). The CDR3 consists of 15 residues. The CDR3 region is CASSSPTGGSYEQYF. CDR3 bases: TGTGCCAGCAGCTCTCCGACAGGGGGATCCTACGAGCAGTACTTC.

The genes are TRBV2 and TRBJ1-3; 7 positions match TRBD1. The CDR3 length is 14 residues. The ends lost 6 bases at V and 3 bases at J; junction bases unmatched: 5. The germline V gene has CDR1 SNHLY and CDR2 FYNNEI. This CDR3 reads CASSETGFGNTIYF. As DNA, the CDR3 is TGTGCCAGCAGCGAGACAGGGTTTGGAAACACCATATATTTT. The full variable domain, completed using reference TRBV2 and TRBJ1-3, is EPEVTQTPSHQVTQMGQEVILRCVPISNHLYFYWYRQILGQKVEFLVSFYNNEISEKSEIFDDQFSVERPDGSNFTLKIRSTKLEDSAMYFCASSETGFGNTIYFGEGSWLTVV.

The chain recombines TRBV4-1 with TRBJ2-3; TRBD1 matches 8 bases. Germline CDR1 is MGHRA and CDR2 is YSYEKL. The junction had 1 base not matched to a gene; V was cut back by 0 bases and J by 5 bases. The CDR3 has 14 residues. The CDR3: CASSQEQGVDTQYF. The DNA of the CDR3 is TGCGCCAGCAGCCAAGAACAGGGGGTAGATACGCAGTATTTT.

The chain is built from TRBV7-9 and TRBJ2-3, with 9 bases matching TRBD1. Germline CDR1 is SEHNR and CDR2 is FQNEAQ (reference sequence). V lost 5 bases and J lost 3; bases outside the gene matches: 9. CDR3 length: 16 amino acids. The CDR3 spells CASSMLGQGRTDTQYF. CDR3 coding DNA: TGTGCCAGCAGCATGCTCGGACAGGGGAGGACAGATACGCAGTATTTT.

The genes are TRBV28 and TRBJ1-4, with D tentatively TRBD1 (5 bases). The CDR3 contains 14 residues. The V and J ends lost 9 bases and 10 bases respectively, with 21 bases between them. Germline loops: CDR1 MDHEN, CDR2 SYDVKM. The CDR3 sequence is CASDGSLRRGKLFF. As DNA, the CDR3 is TGTGCCAGTGACGGCTCGCTGCGGAGGGGAAAACTGTTTTTT.

The J gene is TRBJ1-4, the V gene TRBV5-1; weak D call: TRBD1 (6 bases). This CDR3 is built from 15 residues. V was clipped by 4 bases and J by 0 bases, with 10 bases between them. Germline lookup yields CDR1 SGHRS and CDR2 YFSETQ. The CDR3 DNA reads as TGCGCCAGCAGCGCATCAGGGGCAACTAATGAAAAACTGTTTTTT. Its protein product is CASSASGATNEKLFF.

The chain combines TRBV5-1 with TRBJ2-7; D unclear. The germline V and J ends were trimmed by 0 bases and 6 bases, with 10 bases remaining between them. Germline CDR1 SGHRS, CDR2 YFSETQ. The CDR3 totals 13 residues. The CDR3 DNA reads as TGCGCCAGCAGCTTGGGTCGTGCCGGCGAGCAGTACTTC. It encodes CASSLGRAGEQYF.

This chain joins TRBV2 and TRBJ1-1; D unclear. Trimming removed 6 bases from V and 1 base from J, with 12 bases in between. The length of the CDR3 is 14 residues. CDR1 and CDR2 (germline): SNHLY, FYNNEI. The CDR3 coding sequence is TGTGCCAGCAGGTACATGTACAAGAACACTGAAGCTTTCTTT. Its protein is CASRYMYKNTEAFF.

This rearrangement joins TRBV27 to TRBJ2-7; 10 bases are shared with TRBD1. The CDR3 totals 14 residues. In germline, CDR1 is MNHEY, CDR2 SMNVEV (reference sequence). V shed 5 bases, J shed 5 bases, and the junction held 6 bases outside the gene matches. In nucleotides, the CDR3 is TGTGCCAGCAGTCCCGGACAGGGGGTCAACGAGCAGTACTTC. The encoded protein is CASSPGQGVNEQYF.

The chain joins TRBV27 to TRBJ1-5; 7 bases are a match to TRBD1. The CDR3 is 14 residues long. Trimming removed 2 bases from V and 4 bases from J; junction bases left unmatched: 2. Germline V lookup: CDR1 MNHEY, CDR2 SMNVEV (reference sequence). The CDR3 is CASSLQGVNQPQHF. The CDR3 nucleotides read TGTGCCAGCAGTTTACAGGGGGTAAATCAGCCCCAGCATTTT.

The CDR3 reads CAWTPGQGHQPQHF. CDR3 nucleotides: TGTGCCTGGACCCCGGGACAGGGACACCAGCCCCAGCATTTT. The chain combines TRBV30 with TRBJ1-5; 9 bases match TRBD1. CDR1 is GTSNPN, CDR2 SVGIG, per germline (reference sequence). J gave up 7 bases and V 4 bases, and 8 bases lay outside the gene matches. The CDR3 extends over 14 amino acids. Full variable domain (remainder filled in from reference TRBV30 and TRBJ1-5): SQTIHQWPATLVQPVGSPLSLECTVEGTSNPNLYWYRQAAGRGLQLLFYSVGIGQISSEVPQNLSASRPQDRQFILSSKKLLLSDSGFYLCAWTPGQGHQPQHFGDGTRLSIL.

This clone was picked up a small number of times. This rearrangement joins TRBV5-4 to TRBJ2-1, with 10 bases that match TRBD2. Germline V gene sequence: CDR1 SGHNT, CDR2 YYREEE (reference sequence). This CDR3 spans 18 amino acids. Trimming removed 0 bases from V and 3 bases from J; junction bases left unmatched: 9. CDR3 loop: CASSLGTSGAAFYNEQFF. CDR3 DNA: TGTGCCAGCAGCTTGGGGACTAGCGGCGCTGCTTTCTACAATGAGCAGTTCTTC.

Written as DNA, the CDR3 is TGCGCCAGCAGCTCCGGACAGGGGTTCTCCTACGAGCAGTACTTC. Its protein product is CASSSGQGFSYEQYF. The chain uses TRBV5-1 and TRBJ2-7; TRBD1 agrees at 9 bases. The CDR3 is 15 amino acids. With 3 bases clipped from V and 0 bases from J, the junction kept 4 bases outside the gene matches. Germline CDR1 reads SGHRS; CDR2 reads YFSETQ.

J is TRBJ1-1 and V is TRBV19; the D is unclear. Trimming cost V 8 bases and J 8 bases, with 15 bases left between them. There are 12 residues in the CDR3. From germline, CDR1 is LNHDA and CDR2 SQIVND (reference sequence). The DNA of the CDR3 is TGTGCCAGTTCTTTGGACGGACTGGAAGCTTTCTTT. It translates to CASSLDGLEAFF.

The chain uses TRBV5-6 and TRBJ2-2; 11 bases are shared with TRBD1. The length of the CDR3 is 15 residues. V was pared by 4 bases and J by 8 bases, with 7 bases of the junction left unmatched. In germline, CDR1 is SGHDT, CDR2 YYEEEE. The CDR3 loop is CASSKGQGASGELFF. CDR3 nucleotides: TGTGCCAGCAGCAAAGGACAGGGGGCCTCAGGGGAGCTGTTTTTT.

The chain has TRBV7-8 and TRBJ2-7, with D perhaps TRBD2 (5 bases). The CDR3 runs 14 residues. CDR1 is SGHVS, CDR2 FQNEAQ, per germline. Trimming took 5 bases from V and 7 from J, leaving 18 bases between them. The CDR3 DNA follows: TGTGCCAGCAGCGCTCTCTCGGGTTCGGGGGAGCAGTACTTC. Translation gives CASSALSGSGEQYF.

V gene TRBV11-1 combines with J gene TRBJ2-7; perhaps TRBD1 as D (6 bases). Trimming removed 5 bases from V and 3 bases from J, with 11 bases in between. Germline values: CDR1 SGHAT, CDR2 FQDESV (reference sequence). This CDR3 spans 13 amino acids. CDR3 amino acids: CASSRTGNYEQYF. CDR3 DNA sequence: TGTGCCAGCAGCCGTACAGGGAACTACGAGCAGTACTTC.

The gene calls are TRBV11-3 and TRBJ2-7; 7 bases are shared with TRBD1. The ends lost 5 bases at V and 1 base at J; junction bases unmatched: 2. Germline CDR1 and CDR2: SGHNT and YENEEA. The CDR3 is 13 residues long. The CDR3 here is CASSRDSSYEQYF. CDR3 bases: TGTGCCAGCAGCCGGGACAGTTCCTACGAGCAGTACTTC.

The V gene is TRBV7-8, the J gene TRBJ2-3; maybe TRBD2 (6 bases). The length of the CDR3 is 18 residues. Germline CDR1 reads SGHVS; CDR2 reads FQNEAQ. V lost 5 bases and J 5 bases, leaving 26 bases between the germline ends. The DNA of the CDR3 is TGTGCCAGCAGCCAATCGGGTGGTAGCGGACTTTGGGGAGATACGCAGTATTTT. It is translated as CASSQSGGSGLWGDTQYF.

This chain uses TRBV27 with TRBJ2-7; the match to TRBD1 covers 9 bases. V lost 3 bases, J lost 7 bases, and 7 bases stayed unmatched. Germline CDR1 reads MNHEY; CDR2 reads SMNVEV (reference sequence). The CDR3 runs 14 residues. CDR3 in DNA: TGTGCCAGCAGTTTGTTCGGGACAGGGTGGGAGCAGTACTTC. Protein sequence: CASSLFGTGWEQYF.

The chain recombines TRBV6-5 with TRBJ2-1; D remains unclear. The germline V gene has CDR1 MNHEY and CDR2 SVGAGI. Trimming took off 8 bases at V and 5 bases at J, with 16 bases between the two ends. There are 14 residues in the CDR3. CDR3 nucleotides: TGTGCCAGCGGAGCTCTCTACCTTAACAATGAGCAGTTCTTC. Translating gives CASGALYLNNEQFF.

The J gene is TRBJ2-1, the V gene TRBV25-1; a weak D match, TRBD1 (5 bases). Germline V gene lookup returns CDR1 MGHDK and CDR2 SYGVNS. V gave up 4 bases and J gave up 7 bases, with 14 bases separating them. CDR3 length: 14 residues. The CDR3 nucleotides read TGTGCCAGCAGTGCCGACAGATACCAGAATGAGCAGTTCTTC. Translation gives CASSADRYQNEQFF.

The rearrangement links TRBV5-8 to TRBJ2-1; 12 bases fit TRBD2. The CDR3 length is 17 residues. V lost 5 bases and J lost 4; bases outside the gene matches: 10. Germline V gene sequence: CDR1 SGHTS, CDR2 YDEGEE. CDR3 residues: CASSMYPTSGSYNEQFF. CDR3 DNA: TGTGCCAGCAGTATGTATCCGACTAGCGGGAGTTACAATGAGCAGTTCTTC.

The chain couples TRBV18 to TRBJ1-3; the match to TRBD1 covers 9 bases. The CDR3 is made up of 16 amino acids. Per germline, CDR1 KGHSH and CDR2 LQKENI. The trim removed 2 bases at V and 4 bases at J, leaving 6 bases unmatched. This CDR3 is CASSPKGTGIGNTIYF. CDR3 nucleotides: TGTGCCAGCTCACCAAAGGGGACAGGGATCGGAAACACCATATATTTT.

The chain is built from TRBV18 and TRBJ2-3, with 9 bases identical to TRBD1. Germline V gene data show CDR1 as KGHSH and CDR2 as LQKENI. This CDR3 comprises 17 residues. The V and J ends lost 6 bases and 3 bases, in that order; junction bases with no gene match: 13. Here the CDR3 reads CASSPRPVGQGTDTQYF. The CDR3 nucleotides are TGTGCCAGCTCTCCGAGGCCAGTAGGACAGGGGACAGATACGCAGTATTTT. Full variable domain (missing parts from reference TRBV18 and TRBJ2-3): NAGVMQNPRHLVRRRGQEARLRCSPMKGHSHVYWYRQLPEEGLKFMVYLQKENIIDESGMPKERFSAEFPKEGPSILRIQQVVRGDSAAYFCASSPRPVGQGTDTQYFGPGTRLTVL.